This entry lists 7 T cell receptor beta chains sequenced from one sample in a study of Graves' ophthalmopathy and Graves' hyperthyroidism. Amplifying from RNA transcripts, the study obtained TCR beta CDR3 regions. HTBI primers were employed in first-round RT-PCR, then a second-round multiplex PCR followed. TCRdb re-called the multiplex PCR reads with MiXCR, one entry per CDR3 protein. The profile covers 300,000 to 400,000 distinct CDR3 sequences, with about 18% appearing a single time and 2% to 3% taken by the ten largest. The sequenced sample was peripheral blood. The receptors come from an adult woman with stable Graves' hyperthyroidism.

This clonotype was counted many times. This chain joins TRBV20-1 and TRBJ2-3, with TRBD1 matching over 7 bases. Germline-derived CDR1 and CDR2 are DFQATT and SNEGSKA (reference sequence). The CDR3 is 12 amino acids. The CDR3, as DNA: TGCAGGGCAGGACAGGACACAGATACGCAGTATTTT. This translates into CRAGQDTDTQYF.

This clonotype was observed at least ten times. The gene calls are TRBV30 and TRBJ1-5; D is ambiguous. V dropped 1 base and J dropped 1 base, with 5 bases sitting between them. The CDR3 runs 13 residues. Per germline, CDR1 GTSNPN and CDR2 SVGIG (reference sequence). DNA for the CDR3: TGTGCCTGGAGTGGGGGAAGCAATCAGCCCCAGCATTTT. Residues: CAWSGGSNQPQHF.

This chain connects TRBV6-5 to TRBJ2-7; 8 nucleotides align to TRBD1. CDR1 and CDR2 (germline): MNHEY, SVGAGI. This CDR3 region has 13 residues. After removal of 2 bases from V and 4 bases from J, the junction contained 1 base not matched to a gene. For the CDR3, the DNA is TGTGCCAGCAGTTACCGACAGGGGTACGAGCAGTACTTC. Its protein product is CASSYRQGYEQYF.

This clonotype was detected ten times or more. The chain couples TRBV27 to TRBJ1-1; no definite D call. The length of the CDR3 is 16 residues. V was pared by 0 bases and J by 0 bases, with 11 bases between. The germline gives CDR1 MNHEY, CDR2 SMNVEV (reference sequence). The CDR3 nucleotides read TGTGCCAGCAGTTTATCGGACCGGGCGTTGAACACTGAAGCTTTCTTT. Translation gives CASSLSDRALNTEAFF.

The chain uses TRBV19 and TRBJ2-7, with 9 bases aligning to TRBD2. The V gene's germline CDR1 is LNHDA and CDR2 SQIVND (reference sequence). The CDR3 is 14 residues long. V was pared by 5 bases and J by 0 bases, with 2 bases of the junction left unmatched. The DNA for the CDR3 is TGTGCCAGTAGTCCTAGCGGGGCCTCCTACGAGCAGTACTTC. It translates to CASSPSGASYEQYF.

This clonotype was counted many times. The V and J genes are TRBV30 and TRBJ1-5; the D is unclear. CDR3 length: 15 residues. The V gene lost 2 bases and the J gene lost 6 bases, with 17 bases spanning the gap. Germline CDR1 reads GTSNPN; CDR2 reads SVGIG (reference sequence). CDR3 protein: CAWSTVSEGFQPQHF. The CDR3 DNA follows: TGTGCCTGGAGTACGGTCTCCGAGGGATTTCAGCCCCAGCATTTT.

The chain recombines TRBV27 with TRBJ2-2; no reliable D call. Germline CDR1 MNHEY, CDR2 SMNVEV (reference sequence). The CDR3 is 14 amino acids. Trimming shortened V by 4 bases and J by 5 bases, and 11 bases separated the two germline ends. For the CDR3, the DNA is TGTGCCAGCAGTTGGACGGACGGGACCGGGGAGCTGTTTTTT. Translated, it gives CASSWTDGTGELFF.